One sample yielded the 25 T cell receptor beta chains listed below, sequenced in a study of neurological immune-mediated disorders (dated by TCRdb to about 2019). The library was made by 5' RACE. The instrument was an Illumina HiSeq 2500. Starting from the raw public reads, TCRdb applied fastp trimming at Q25, assembled clones with MiXCR and retained in-frame beta chains. Entries that share a CDR3 protein sequence are merged under the most common genes and DNA. This sample lists about 58,000 distinct CDR3 sequences; 2.5% were detected once. The top ten clones comprise about 3% of the sample. Sequenced input: PBMCs. Every receptor here comes from a man aged 50 or older with multiple sclerosis.

This clonotype has a count of ten or more. CDR3 region: CASSPPGGFSEQYF. The CDR3, as DNA: TGTGCCAGCTCACCACCGGGGGGTTTTAGCGAGCAGTACTTC. The chain uses TRBV18 and TRBJ2-7, with D maybe TRBD2 (6 bases). V was clipped by 0 bases and J by 6 bases, with 12 bases between them. This CDR3 spans 14 amino acids. Germline V gives CDR1 KGHSH, CDR2 LQKENI.

This clonotype was observed at least ten times. The V call is TRBV5-1, the J call TRBJ1-2; D unclear. Trimming removed 2 bases from V and 3 bases from J, with 5 bases in between. The length of the CDR3 is 12 residues. CDR1 SGHRS and CDR2 YFSETQ come from the germline V gene. The CDR3 here is CASSFGDYGYTF. In nucleotides, the CDR3 is TGCGCCAGCAGCTTTGGGGACTATGGCTACACCTTC.

This clonotype was recorded at least ten times. The V call is TRBV12-3 or TRBV12-4, the J call TRBJ2-3; TRBD2 agrees at 9 bases. The CDR3 runs 14 residues. Unmatched junction bases numbered 4, after V lost 6 bases and J lost 3 bases. The CDR3 DNA is TGTGCCAGCAGGGCGACTAGCGGTACAGATACGCAGTATTTT. This gives the protein CASRATSGTDTQYF.

This clonotype was seen at least ten times. The chain has TRBV27 and TRBJ1-2, with TRBD1 as a possible D gene (6 bases). The CDR3 extends over 13 amino acids. V lost 5 bases to trimming and J lost 8 bases, with 15 bases between them. Germline V CDR1 and CDR2: MNHEY, SMNVEV (reference sequence). The CDR3 sequence is CASSLRGAEGYTF. The CDR3 DNA reads TGTGCCAGCAGTCTCAGGGGCGCGGAAGGCTACACCTTC.

Ten or more counts support this clonotype. The chain links TRBV20-1 to TRBJ1-5; D gene uncertain. Per the germline V gene, CDR1 is DFQATT and CDR2 is SNEGSKA (reference sequence). This CDR3 is built from 15 residues. V was shortened by 0 bases and J by 6 bases, with 15 bases between the two germline ends. CDR3 region: CSARDIGSGSQPQHF. The CDR3 nucleotides read TGCAGTGCTAGAGATATTGGTTCGGGTTCTCAGCCCCAGCATTTT.

This clonotype was observed at least ten times. The V gene is TRBV20-1, the J gene TRBJ1-1; D call uncertain. The CDR3 is made up of 13 amino acids. V shed 1 base and J shed 8 bases, with 14 bases lying between them. Germline V lookup: CDR1 DFQATT, CDR2 SNEGSKA (reference sequence). The CDR3 nucleotides are TGCAGTGCTAGAGTCCCCGGAAAAAGGGAAGCTTTCTTT. Translating gives CSARVPGKREAFF.

This clonotype came up many times. The J gene is TRBJ1-2, the V gene TRBV5-5, with D tentatively TRBD1 (6 bases). CDR3 length: 16 amino acids. Trimming took off 7 bases at V and 4 bases at J, with 23 bases between the two ends. Per the germline V gene, CDR1 is SGHKS and CDR2 is YYEKEE (reference sequence). As DNA, the CDR3 is TGTGCCAGCGGAAGAGAGGCTACAGGGCAACCCTATGGCTACACCTTC. Protein: CASGREATGQPYGYTF.

This clonotype was found a few times. The junction does not match germline at one end; this may be a read error. V is TRBV2 and J is TRBJ1-6; D is uncertain. The CDR3 spans 13 residues. Germline V gives CDR1 SNHLY, CDR2 FYNNEI. The CDR3 loop reads CASSPAPNSTLNF. CDR3 DNA: TGTGCCAGCTCACCGGCACCAAATTCAACCCTCAACTTT.

This clonotype came up many times. This sequence joins TRBV10-3 and TRBJ1-5; tentative D call: TRBD1 (6 bases). V lost 4 bases and J 6 bases, leaving 13 bases between the germline ends. Germline V gene sequence: CDR1 ENHRY, CDR2 SYGVKD. CDR3 size: 14 residues. The CDR3, as DNA: TGTGCCATCAGTGGAGGTACAGGGAGTCAGCCCCAGCATTTT. It is translated as CAISGGTGSQPQHF.

This clonotype was seen ten or more times. The rearrangement joins TRBV7-8 to TRBJ2-3; D is ambiguous. Germline CDR1 and CDR2: SGHVS and FQNEAQ. This CDR3 region has 13 residues. V lost 1 base to trimming and J lost 1 base, with 3 bases between them. DNA of the CDR3: TGTGCCAGCAGCTTAGTGCGCACAGATACGCAGTATTTT. Its translation is CASSLVRTDTQYF.

In its sample, this clonotype was seen many times. The chain combines TRBV27 with TRBJ1-2; 9 nucleotides line up with TRBD1. The CDR3 runs to 15 residues. The germline gives CDR1 MNHEY, CDR2 SMNVEV (reference sequence). Unmatched junction bases numbered 4, after V lost 3 bases and J lost 2 bases. CDR3: CASSLGQGRNYGYTF. CDR3 nucleotides: TGTGCCAGCAGTTTGGGACAGGGACGCAACTATGGCTACACCTTC.

This clonotype was counted many times. The chain uses TRBV5-1 and TRBJ1-1, with 7 bases that match TRBD1. Per germline, CDR1 SGHRS and CDR2 YFSETQ. The trim removed 0 bases at V and 5 bases at J, leaving 7 bases unmatched. CDR3 length: 15 residues. The CDR3 region is CASSLATGAATEAFF. In nucleotides, the CDR3 is TGCGCCAGCAGCTTGGCCACAGGGGCCGCGACTGAAGCTTTCTTT.

This clonotype was observed many times. The CDR3 nucleotides are TGTGCCAGCAGCTTGGCCGTCAGCACAGATACGCAGTATTTT. The encoded protein is CASSLAVSTDTQYF. The rearrangement links TRBV5-6 to TRBJ2-3; unclear D gene. Germline CDR1 and CDR2: SGHDT and YYEEEE. Between the trimmed V and J ends, which lost 0 bases and 0 bases, there was a span of 5 bases. The CDR3 spans 14 residues.

This clonotype was counted ten times or more. V usage is TRBV9 and J usage is TRBJ2-1, with 7 nucleotides matching TRBD1. The CDR3 totals 14 residues. Losses at the gene ends were 0 bases for V and 5 bases for J; bases not matched to a gene: 2. Germline CDR1 is SGDLS and CDR2 is YYNGEE. Here the CDR3 DNA reads TGTGCCAGCAGCGTAGAGGGACAGAACAATGAGCAGTTCTTC. Translating gives CASSVEGQNNEQFF.

The table lists this clonotype with many counts. V is TRBV12-3 or TRBV12-4 and J is TRBJ2-2; D remains ambiguous. This CDR3 has 13 residues. The V gene lost 1 base and the J gene lost 6 bases, with 6 bases spanning the gap. In DNA, the CDR3 is TGTGCCAGCAGTTTAGAGATCGCCGGGGAGCTGTTTTTT. It yields the protein CASSLEIAGELFF.

This clonotype was counted many times. V gene TRBV20-1 combines with J gene TRBJ1-5; no clear D gene. The CDR3 covers 13 residues. Germline-derived CDR1 and CDR2 are DFQATT and SNEGSKA (reference sequence). With 3 bases removed from V and 0 bases from J, the gap between germline ends came to 6 bases. The CDR3 DNA reads TGCAGTGCTAGTGGGTATAGCAATCAGCCCCAGCATTTT. Protein: CSASGYSNQPQHF.

This clonotype came up many times. The V and J genes are TRBV9 and TRBJ2-3; 9 positions match TRBD2. With 2 bases clipped from V and 1 base from J, the junction kept 2 bases outside the gene matches. The CDR3 length is 15 residues. CDR1 is SGDLS, CDR2 YYNGEE, per germline. The CDR3 reads CASSVRTSGTDTQYF. DNA of the CDR3: TGTGCCAGCAGCGTTCGGACTAGCGGCACAGATACGCAGTATTTT.

This clonotype was detected many times. This sequence joins TRBV12-3 or TRBV12-4 and TRBJ1-1; possible D gene TRBD1, 6 bases. Trimming pared 4 bases from V and 6 bases from J, leaving 12 bases between. CDR3 size: 13 residues. This CDR3 is CASSSQQGSEAFF. In DNA, the CDR3 is TGTGCCAGCAGTTCTCAACAGGGTTCTGAAGCTTTCTTT.

This clonotype was observed many times. The chain recombines TRBV15 with TRBJ2-1; D is unclear. The V gene lost 0 bases and the J gene lost 0 bases, with 6 bases spanning the gap. Germline V gives CDR1 LNHNV, CDR2 YYDKDF (reference sequence). The CDR3 is made up of 15 amino acids. CDR3 region: CATSRDGPSYNEQFF. The CDR3 DNA reads as TGTGCCACCAGCAGAGATGGTCCCTCCTACAATGAGCAGTTCTTC.

This clonotype was recorded at least ten times. This chain uses TRBV19 with TRBJ2-1; D unclear. CDR1 is LNHDA, CDR2 SQIVND, per germline (reference sequence). V was shortened by 2 bases and J by 8 bases, with 10 bases between the two germline ends. The CDR3 has 13 amino acids. CDR3 loop: CASSIRLFDEQFF. The CDR3 DNA is TGTGCCAGTAGTATAAGACTTTTCGATGAGCAGTTCTTC.

In this sample, this clonotype turned up many times. This rearrangement joins TRBV21-1 to TRBJ2-2; no check of the table's D call, TRBD2, against the DNA was made. TRBV21-1 is reported as a pseudogene. The CDR3 spans 21 residues. DNA of the CDR3: TGTGCCAGCAGCAAAGTGATACCCCAGCGGGGGCCATCCCCGCTCACCGGGGAGCTGTTTTTT. This gives the protein CASSKVIPQRGPSPLTGELFF.

This clonotype was counted ten times or more. The rearrangement links TRBV3-1 to TRBJ2-7; possible D gene TRBD2, 5 bases. V lost 4 bases and J lost 6, with 13 bases in between. Germline assignment: CDR1 LGHDT and CDR2 YNNKEL (reference sequence). The CDR3 extends over 13 amino acids. CDR3 bases: TGTGCCAGCAGCCCCTGGGCAGAGGGCGAGCAGTACTTC. Its protein is CASSPWAEGEQYF.

At least ten counts were recorded for this clonotype. The chain has TRBV6-6 and TRBJ2-5, with unresolved D. V was pared by 5 bases and J by 2 bases, with 3 bases between. CDR3 length: 11 amino acids. Per germline, CDR1 MNHNY and CDR2 SVGAGI (reference sequence). In nucleotides, the CDR3 is TGTGCCAGCAGTCCGCAAGAGACCCAGTACTTC. Translation gives CASSPQETQYF.

Regarding this clonotype: This may come from a read error, since a much larger clone is one base off. The chain carries TRBV6-2 or TRBV6-3 and TRBJ2-3; TRBD2 matches at 14 bases. The CDR3 covers 16 residues. With 7 bases clipped from V and 1 base from J, the junction kept 4 bases outside the gene matches. Germline CDR1 MNHEY, CDR2 SVGEGT. CDR3 region: CASIGLAGGRTDTQYF. In nucleotides, the CDR3 is TGTGCCAGCATTGGACTAGCGGGGGGCCGCACAGATACGCAGTATTTT.

The chain couples TRBV28 to TRBJ1-6; D is ambiguous. V was trimmed by 9 bases and J by 0 bases, leaving 21 bases between them. The CDR3 consists of 18 residues. The V gene's germline CDR1 is MDHEN and CDR2 SYDVKM. In DNA form, the CDR3 reads TGTGCCAGGACCTTGCTCTTGGGCAGCCTCTCCTATAATTCACCCCTCCACTTT. Translation gives CARTLLLGSLSYNSPLHF. The complete variable domain, with remaining parts taken from reference TRBV28 and TRBJ1-6, reads DVKVTQSSRYLVKRTGEKVFLECVQDMDHENMFWYRQDPGLGLRLIYFSYDVKMKEKGDIPEGYSVSREKKERFSLILESASTNQTSMYLCARTLLLGSLSYNSPLHFGNGTRLTVT.